This T cell receptor (beta chain) was obtained from a study of shared T cell receptors in the human thymus. Here immunoSEQ multiplex PCR was the method, and the copy in TCRdb shows in-frame clones only, minus some. Of approximately 490,000 clones in the sample, approximately 78% are singletons; the top ten hold more than 0.01%. About this clone: The DNA is omitted, as the CDR3 cannot be located on it reliably, and the CDR3 follows TCRdb's listing.

The CDR3 is 16 residues long, counting both termini. Germline V gives CDR1 SGHDT, CDR2 YYEEEE. This sample was shared with a second study, whose subject was human thymus T cells. In that study: Healthy Finnish infants having corrective surgery for congenital heart defects served as donors. Obtained as resections during corrective heart surgery, the thymus tissue was then studied. There appeared to be biased usage of V and J genes in thymic and blood repertoires. Thymic repertoires overlap heavily among unrelated individuals, related research has reported.

The TCR was taken from a boy younger than two with a congenital heart defect. The sequencing sample was made of thymocytes. The genes are TRBV5-6 and TRBJ1-1. The CDR3 sequence is CASSLFFGIEATEAFF.